These 7 T cell receptor beta chains came from one sample sequenced in a study of blood T cells in healthy people across ages (dated by TCRdb to about 2015). Library preparation used 5' RACE. A second about 7 to 11 cycle PCR used a sample-barcoded 5' primer and a J-beta primer mix. The raw public data were reprocessed by TCRdb itself: fastp quality trimming at Q25, MiXCR clonotype calling, in-frame beta chains only. Every distinct CDR3 protein forms one entry, paired with its most common genes and DNA. The sample has 1.5 million to 2 million distinct CDR3 sequences on record, about two fifths of them singletons. The ten largest clones represent under 25% of the sample. Sequenced: blood. These receptors all stem from a human donor in good health.

This rearrangement joins TRBV6-5 to TRBJ1-1; the D gene is possibly TRBD1 (5 bases). V shed 2 bases and J shed 2 bases, with 21 bases lying between them. Germline V gene lookup returns CDR1 MNHEY and CDR2 SVGAGI. CDR3 length: 18 amino acids. This chain's CDR3 is CASSYPEGSSRDNTEAFF. In DNA, the CDR3 is TGTGCCAGCAGTTACCCCGAGGGGTCCAGTAGGGATAACACTGAAGCTTTCTTT.

This clonotype was counted only a few times. This chain connects TRBV29-1 to TRBJ1-2; D may be TRBD1 (6 bases). The CDR3 covers 13 residues. The germline gives CDR1 SQVTM, CDR2 ANQGSEA. V was shortened by 5 bases and J by 5 bases, with 15 bases between the two germline ends. This chain's CDR3 is CSVYLGANYGYTF. CDR3 bases: TGCAGCGTTTACCTGGGGGCCAATTATGGCTACACCTTC.

There are a few counts of this clonotype. This sequence joins TRBV4-3 and TRBJ2-4, with D perhaps TRBD2 (6 bases). The germline CDR1 and CDR2 sequences are LGHNA and YSLEER. V was clipped by 2 bases and J by 13 bases, with 18 bases between them. CDR3 length: 14 amino acids. The CDR3 region is CASSQPGTPGEQYF. The CDR3 nucleotides are TGCGCCAGCAGCCAACCCGGGACGCCGGGGGAGCAGTACTTC.

This clonotype was observed a handful of times. The chain couples TRBV9 to TRBJ2-3; TRBD2 matches 9 bases. The CDR3 length is 16 residues. V lost 3 bases, J lost 4 bases, and 9 bases stayed unmatched. The germline V gene has CDR1 SGDLS and CDR2 YYNGEE. CDR3 sequence (DNA): TGTGCCAGCAGCGATCGGACTAGCGACCCGGCAGATACGCAGTATTTT. Its protein product is CASSDRTSDPADTQYF.

The chain is built from TRBV7-9 and TRBJ2-7, with 7 bases matching TRBD2. This CDR3 comprises 13 residues. Germline trimming cut 5 bases from V and 6 bases from J; bases unmatched to any gene: 7. CDR1 is SEHNR and CDR2 is FQNEAQ in the germline V gene (reference sequence). DNA of the CDR3: TGTGCCAGCAGCCTCCCTGGGGGGGTCGAGCAGTACTTC. It codes for CASSLPGGVEQYF. The whole variable domain, remainder taken from reference TRBV7-9 and TRBJ2-7, is DTGVSQNPRHKITKRGQNVTFRCDPISEHNRLYWYRQTLGQGPEFLTYFQNEAQLEKSRLLSDRFSAERPKGSFSTLEIQRTEQGDSAMYLCASSLPGGVEQYFGPGTRLTVT.

CDR3 nucleotides: TGCAGTGCTAGAGGGGAACAAAACTATGGCTACACCTTC. Its protein product is CSARGEQNYGYTF. J is TRBJ1-2 and V is TRBV20-1; D gene unclear. The ends were cut back, 1 base at V and 2 bases at J, with 8 bases in the middle. The germline gives CDR1 DFQATT, CDR2 SNEGSKA (reference sequence). The CDR3 sequence is 13 residues long.

The V gene is TRBV28, the J gene TRBJ2-7; the match to TRBD1 covers 7 bases. From germline, CDR1 is MDHEN and CDR2 SYDVKM. This CDR3 has 15 amino acids. The J segment lost 3 bases and the V segment lost 2 bases, leaving 7 bases of the junction unmatched. The CDR3 loop is CASSLQGEGDYEQYF. CDR3 coding DNA: TGTGCCAGCAGTTTACAGGGGGAAGGGGACTACGAGCAGTACTTC.